This passage covers 22 T cell receptor beta chains from one sample sequenced in a study of cytomegalovirus exposure and HLA in healthy donors. Here immunoSEQ multiplex PCR was the method, and the copy in TCRdb shows in-frame clones only, minus some. Here the sample spans about 130,000 clones, about 87% being singletons. Input material: PBMCs. Source of these receptors: a woman in her twenties or thirties in good health and CMV-seropositive.

This sequence joins TRBV7-8 and TRBJ2-7; TRBD2 aligns across 7 bases. Germline assignment: CDR1 SGHVS and CDR2 FQNEAQ. The CDR3 runs to 14 residues. V dropped 0 bases and J dropped 7; count of bases not matched to a gene: 6. CDR3 nucleotides: TGTGCCAGCAGCTTAGCGGGAGGGCCGAGGGAGCAGTACTTC. It yields the protein CASSLAGGPREQYF.

This sequence joins TRBV4-1 and TRBJ2-7, with 11 bases fitting TRBD2. The CDR3 consists of 15 residues. CDR1 MGHRA and CDR2 YSYEKL come from the germline V gene. V shed 3 bases and J 2 bases; nucleotides not matched to a gene: 3. The CDR3 is CASSHQLAGAYEQYF. The CDR3 region has the DNA TGCGCCAGCAGCCACCAACTAGCGGGAGCCTACGAGCAGTACTTC.

The V call is TRBV19, the J call TRBJ2-2; possibly TRBD1 for D (5 bases). The germline V gene encodes CDR1 LNHDA and CDR2 SQIVND (reference sequence). Trimming took off 5 bases at V and 7 bases at J, with 11 bases between the two ends. The length of the CDR3 is 13 residues. CDR3 residues: CASSHRIIGELFF. The CDR3 DNA is TGTGCCAGTAGTCACAGGATTATCGGGGAGCTGTTTTTT.

This chain uses TRBV7-9 with TRBJ2-7, with 7 bases aligning to TRBD1. Losses at the gene ends were 5 bases for V and 3 bases for J; bases not matched to a gene: 10. CDR3 length: 15 amino acids. Germline V gene data show CDR1 as SEHNR and CDR2 as FQNEAQ (reference sequence). The CDR3 protein is CASSPPQGDVYEQYF. CDR3 DNA: TGTGCCAGCAGCCCCCCTCAGGGGGACGTCTACGAGCAGTACTTC.

This chain joins TRBV5-1 and TRBJ2-1; D possibly corresponds to TRBD2 (6 bases). The CDR3 totals 16 residues. The germline gives CDR1 SGHRS, CDR2 YFSETQ. V was pared by 1 base and J by 7 bases, with 18 bases between. CDR3 bases: TGCGCCAGCAGCTTGACCTTTGGTAGCGGAAGGAATGAGCAGTTCTTC. Encoded protein: CASSLTFGSGRNEQFF.

A single count supports this clone. The rearrangement uses TRBV2 and TRBJ1-2, with no clear D. Trimming removed 6 bases at V and 1 base at J, with 12 bases between. CDR1 SNHLY and CDR2 FYNNEI come from the germline V gene. The CDR3 contains 14 residues. Here the CDR3 reads CASRAFMVNYGYTF. CDR3 DNA sequence: TGTGCCAGCAGAGCTTTTATGGTTAACTATGGCTACACCTTC.

Comments on this clone: Given a much more abundant clone one base away, this may be a read error. The gene calls are TRBV5-4 and TRBJ1-1; the D is unclear. Germline values: CDR1 SGHNT, CDR2 YYREEE (reference sequence). The V end lost 4 bases, the J end lost 3 bases, and 4 bases lay between the germline ends. This CDR3 contains 11 residues. CDR3 sequence reads: CASSTDTEAFF. CDR3 nucleotide sequence: TGTGCCAGCAGCACTGACACTGAAGCTTTCTTT. The whole variable domain, remainder taken from reference TRBV5-4 and TRBJ1-1, is ETGVTQSPTHLIKTRGQQVTLRCSSQSGHNTVSWYQQALGQGPQFIFQYYREEENGRGNFPPRFSGLQFPNYSSELNVNALELDDSALYLCASSTDTEAFFGQGTRLTVV.

The rearrangement uses TRBV28 and TRBJ2-7; TRBD2 matches at 8 bases. The ends lost 8 bases at V and 2 bases at J; junction bases unmatched: 5. The CDR3 is made up of 13 amino acids. The V gene's germline CDR1 is MDHEN and CDR2 SYDVKM. The CDR3 loop reads CASGPGGAYEQYF. In DNA, the CDR3 is TGTGCCAGCGGGCCCGGGGGGGCCTACGAGCAGTACTTC.

The V gene is TRBV7-2, the J gene TRBJ2-5; 14 bases match TRBD2. Germline CDR1 reads SGHTA; CDR2 reads FQGNSA. Trimming took 4 bases from V and 5 from J; bases not matched to a gene: 6. The CDR3 loop spans 16 amino acids. The DNA for the CDR3 is TGTGCCAGCAGCTCAAGACTAGCGGGGGGGCGGGAGACCCAGTACTTC. It codes for CASSSRLAGGRETQYF.

V gene TRBV4-2 combines with J gene TRBJ1-1, with D possibly TRBD1 on 5 matching bases. CDR3 length equals 15 residues. The ends were cut back, 0 bases at V and 5 bases at J, with 13 bases in the middle. Germline V gene data show CDR1 as LGHNA and CDR2 as YNFKEQ. CDR3 bases: TGTGCCAGCAGCCAAGAGGAGGGGACGGGGACTGAAGCTTTCTTT. This codes for CASSQEEGTGTEAFF.

The sample holds a few counts of this clone. As DNA, the CDR3 is TGTGCCAGTAGTACCGCGGACAGGGTTTACGAGCAGTACTTC. Its translation: CASSTADRVYEQYF. The chain joins TRBV19 to TRBJ2-7; 8 nucleotides agree with TRBD1. The length of the CDR3 is 14 residues. The germline gives CDR1 LNHDA, CDR2 SQIVND (reference sequence). Unmatched junction bases numbered 6, after V lost 4 bases and J lost 4 bases.

The rearrangement uses TRBV5-1 and TRBJ2-5, with a weak D call TRBD2 (5 bases). Trimming took off 2 bases at V and 4 bases at J, with 15 bases between the two ends. There are 15 residues in the CDR3. The V gene's germline CDR1 is SGHRS and CDR2 YFSETQ. CDR3 bases: TGCGCCAGCAGCTTACAAGGGTTAAGCGGAGAGACCCAGTACTTC. Its translation is CASSLQGLSGETQYF.

V gene TRBV28 combines with J gene TRBJ1-1; no definite D call. This CDR3 is 15 amino acids long. V was pared by 4 bases and J by 0 bases, with 12 bases between. Germline V gene lookup returns CDR1 MDHEN and CDR2 SYDVKM. The CDR3 DNA reads TGTGCCAGCAGTTATCGGGGAGAGGTGAACACTGAAGCTTTCTTT. It yields the protein CASSYRGEVNTEAFF.

In nucleotides, the CDR3 is TGTGCCAGCAGCTCTAGCGGGGGGGCCCGTGCGCAGTATTTT. It is translated as CASSSSGGARAQYF. This chain connects TRBV7-8 to TRBJ2-3; 12 bases line up with TRBD2. Germline CDR1 SGHVS, CDR2 FQNEAQ. The CDR3 loop spans 14 amino acids. Trimming took 4 bases from V and 10 from J; bases not matched to a gene: 6.

The chain employs TRBV4-2 and TRBJ2-1, with D uncertain. V was clipped by 3 bases and J by 0 bases, with 12 bases between them. The CDR3 has 16 amino acids. Germline V lookup: CDR1 LGHNA, CDR2 YNFKEQ. The CDR3 sequence: CASSQQLLTSYNEQFF. The DNA for the CDR3 is TGTGCCAGCAGCCAGCAACTTCTCACCTCCTACAATGAGCAGTTCTTC.

In this sample, this clone turned up once. The chain links TRBV9 to TRBJ2-3; 9 bases align to TRBD2. This CDR3 spans 16 amino acids. The V and J ends lost 0 bases and 5 bases, in that order; junction bases with no gene match: 7. Germline V gene lookup returns CDR1 SGDLS and CDR2 YYNGEE. CDR3 region: CASSVVGGGEIDTQYF. The CDR3 bases are TGTGCCAGCAGCGTAGTAGGCGGGGGGGAGATAGATACGCAGTATTTT.

The sample holds a few counts of this clone. The rearrangement joins TRBV15 to TRBJ2-1; TRBD1 is a possible D gene (5 bases). The CDR3 length is 14 residues. The V end was cut by 3 bases, the J end by 6 bases, with 12 bases between. Germline V gene data show CDR1 as LNHNV and CDR2 as YYDKDF (reference sequence). For the CDR3, the DNA is TGTGCCACCAGCAGCTTAGACAGCCCCAATGAGCAGTTCTTC. It encodes CATSSLDSPNEQFF.

The sample holds one count of this clone. The J gene is TRBJ2-3, the V gene TRBV11-2, with a possible D match to TRBD1 (5 bases). There are 14 residues in the CDR3. V lost 5 bases, J lost 2 bases, and 11 bases lay in between. From germline, CDR1 is SGHAT and CDR2 FQNNGV. CDR3 loop: CASSPYRSTDTQYF. As DNA, the CDR3 is TGTGCCAGCAGCCCGTACAGGTCCACAGATACGCAGTATTTT.

The gene calls are TRBV5-1 and TRBJ2-7; 8 nucleotides agree with TRBD1. Germline V gene sequence: CDR1 SGHRS, CDR2 YFSETQ. The ends lost 1 base at V and 3 bases at J; junction bases unmatched: 12. The CDR3 totals 17 residues. The CDR3 sequence is CASSLREGDRFFYEQYF. CDR3 in DNA: TGCGCCAGCAGCTTGAGGGAAGGGGACAGGTTTTTCTACGAGCAGTACTTC.

The chain uses TRBV28 and TRBJ2-2, with 12 bases fitting TRBD2. With 4 bases clipped from V and 4 bases from J, the junction kept 10 bases outside the gene matches. This CDR3 is built from 18 residues. The germline CDR1 and CDR2 sequences are MDHEN and SYDVKM. The CDR3 bases are TGTGCCAGCAGTTCCCGGACTAGCGGGACCCGGCGCACCGGGGAGCTGTTTTTT. It translates to CASSSRTSGTRRTGELFF.

The chain joins TRBV6-1 to TRBJ1-2; D is perhaps TRBD1 (6 bases). The germline V and J ends were trimmed by 2 bases and 2 bases, with 12 bases remaining between them. The CDR3 has 15 residues. CDR1 MNHNS and CDR2 SASEGT come from the germline V gene. CDR3 sequence (DNA): TGTGCCAGCAGTGAATTGCTGGGGGCGAACTATGGCTACACCTTC. Translated, it gives CASSELLGANYGYTF.

J is TRBJ2-7 and V is TRBV7-9, with D perhaps TRBD2 (5 bases). The CDR3 loop spans 15 amino acids. The ends were cut back, 2 bases at V and 5 bases at J, with 16 bases in the middle. Germline V gene lookup returns CDR1 SEHNR and CDR2 FQNEAQ (reference sequence). CDR3 residues: CASSLRLTNGDEQYF. The DNA for the CDR3 is TGTGCCAGCAGCTTAAGACTAACCAACGGTGACGAGCAGTACTTC.